The 13 T cell receptor beta chains below all came from one sample that was sequenced in a study of blood T cell repertoires in COVID-19. Sequenced by immunoSEQ multiplex PCR; TCRdb stores in-frame clones only, minus some. The sample yields about 100,000 clones, around 90% seen once. The sequencing input was peripheral blood. These receptors all stem from a woman aged 25-40 years with acute or convalescent COVID-19.

The genes are TRBV6-4 and TRBJ2-1; 8 nucleotides agree with TRBD2. The CDR3 covers 16 residues. Losses at the gene ends were 0 bases for V and 8 bases for J; bases not matched to a gene: 9. Germline CDR1 MRHNA, CDR2 SNTAGT. Here the CDR3 reads CASSDSPGLGFDEQFF. CDR3 sequence (DNA): TGTGCCAGCAGTGACTCGCCGGGACTAGGCTTTGATGAGCAGTTCTTC.

The CDR3 DNA reads as TGTGCCTGGTCCTCTACAGGGGGCGCTTATGGCTACACCTTC. Its protein is CAWSSTGGAYGYTF. V and J are TRBV30 and TRBJ1-2; 9 bases line up with TRBD1. The CDR3 has 14 amino acids. Trimming took 5 bases from V and 5 from J; bases not matched to a gene: 9. Germline CDR1 is GTSNPN and CDR2 is SVGIG (reference sequence).

The chain carries TRBV11-2 and TRBJ1-2, with D maybe TRBD1 (6 bases). CDR3 length equals 17 residues. Trimming took off 2 bases at V and 3 bases at J, with 19 bases between the two ends. Per germline, CDR1 SGHAT and CDR2 FQNNGV. For the CDR3, the DNA is TGTGCCAGCAGCTTAAGACTAAAGCAGGGGCGCGACTATGGCTACACCTTC. Its protein product is CASSLRLKQGRDYGYTF. The variable domain in full, with the rest retrieved from reference TRBV11-2 and TRBJ1-2, is EAGVAQSPRYKIIEKRQSVAFWCNPISGHATLYWYQQILGQGPKLLIQFQNNGVVDDSQLPKDRFSAERLKGVDSTLKIQPAKLEDSAVYLCASSLRLKQGRDYGYTFGSGTRLTVV.

The chain has TRBV5-1 and TRBJ2-3, with TRBD2 matching over 11 bases. The CDR3 has 15 amino acids. The V and J ends lost 4 bases and 7 bases, in that order; junction bases with no gene match: 8. Germline V gene data show CDR1 as SGHRS and CDR2 as YFSETQ. CDR3 coding DNA: TGCGCCAGCAGCCCCACTAGCGGGAGTAGGTATACGCAGTATTTT. It translates to CASSPTSGSRYTQYF.

The rearrangement uses TRBV11-2 and TRBJ2-2, with no clear D. The CDR3 is made up of 13 amino acids. V lost 6 bases, J lost 6 bases, and 11 bases lay in between. Germline values: CDR1 SGHAT, CDR2 FQNNGV. The CDR3, as DNA: TGTGCCAGCAGTTTCGAGTACCCCGGGGAGCTGTTTTTT. This sequence encodes CASSFEYPGELFF.

The chain uses TRBV2 and TRBJ2-1; TRBD1 matches at 9 bases. Unmatched junction bases numbered 13, after V lost 7 bases and J lost 3 bases. This CDR3 has 17 residues. Germline CDR1 SNHLY, CDR2 FYNNEI. The CDR3 DNA sequence: TGTGCCAGCACCGATTGGGGGACAGGGAGCTACTACAATGAGCAGTTCTTC. It yields the protein CASTDWGTGSYYNEQFF.

The rearrangement joins TRBV6-2 or TRBV6-3 to TRBJ1-2, with 8 bases matching TRBD1. With 5 bases clipped from V and 3 bases from J, the junction kept 5 bases outside the gene matches. The CDR3 is 14 amino acids. Germline CDR1 MNHEY, CDR2 SVGEGT. CDR3 residues: CASSPLTGDYGYTF. DNA of the CDR3: TGTGCCAGCAGTCCGTTGACAGGGGACTATGGCTACACCTTC.

The chain employs TRBV28 and TRBJ2-1, with a weak D call TRBD2 (5 bases). The CDR3 consists of 16 residues. Germline values: CDR1 MDHEN, CDR2 SYDVKM. V dropped 3 bases and J dropped 4 bases, with 16 bases sitting between them. The CDR3 nucleotides read TGTGCCAGCAGTTTCTCGGGGTCGGCAAAATACAATGAGCAGTTCTTC. Its translation: CASSFSGSAKYNEQFF.

The gene calls are TRBV7-2 and TRBJ1-2; TRBD1 agrees at 7 bases. The CDR3 contains 16 residues. Trimming took 5 bases from V and 9 from J; bases not matched to a gene: 18. Germline V gene data show CDR1 as SGHTA and CDR2 as FQGNSA. This CDR3 reads CASSPPDRVGFDSYTF. CDR3 DNA: TGTGCCAGCAGCCCCCCCGACAGGGTGGGTTTCGATAGCTACACCTTC. Drawing the rest from reference TRBV7-2 and TRBJ1-2, the complete variable domain is GAGVSQSPSNKVTEKGKDVELRCDPISGHTALYWYRQSLGQGLEFLIYFQGNSAPDKSGLPSDRFSAERTGGSVSTLTIQRTQQEDSAVYLCASSPPDRVGFDSYTFGSGTRLTVV.

The chain employs TRBV24-1 and TRBJ2-3, with D possibly TRBD2 on 6 matching bases. V was cut by 3 bases and J by 4 bases, with 13 bases left in between. CDR1 and CDR2 (germline): KGHDR, SFDVKD. The CDR3 runs to 15 residues. CDR3 region: CATSDATEGPDTQYF. CDR3 coding DNA: TGTGCCACCAGTGATGCTACGGAGGGTCCAGATACGCAGTATTTT.

V is TRBV10-3 and J is TRBJ1-5, with D unresolved. Trimming left V 4 bases short and J 5 bases short, with 9 bases between. There are 13 residues in the CDR3. From germline, CDR1 is ENHRY and CDR2 SYGVKD. The CDR3 loop reads CAISVRLDQPQHF. The CDR3 DNA sequence: TGTGCCATCAGTGTACGGTTAGATCAGCCCCAGCATTTT.

The V gene is TRBV19, the J gene TRBJ1-5, with TRBD1 as a possible D gene (6 bases). V was trimmed by 7 bases and J by 4 bases, leaving 14 bases between them. The germline CDR1 and CDR2 sequences are LNHDA and SQIVND (reference sequence). The CDR3 spans 14 residues. Here the CDR3 reads CASTVGTQNQPQHF. The CDR3 DNA reads as TGTGCCAGTACCGTCGGGACACAGAATCAGCCCCAGCATTTT.

V and J are TRBV2 and TRBJ1-1, with 7 bases that match TRBD1. The CDR3 has 14 residues. V shed 6 bases and J 6 bases; nucleotides not matched to a gene: 10. Germline CDR1 reads SNHLY; CDR2 reads FYNNEI. The chain's CDR3 is CASSDRDLRPEAFF. CDR3 coding DNA: TGTGCCAGCAGCGACAGGGATCTCCGGCCTGAAGCTTTCTTT.